The 22 T cell receptor beta chains given below trace back to one sample, sequenced in a study of T cells in women clearing cervical HPV infection. Method: immunoSEQ multiplex PCR; TCRdb's copy keeps in-frame clones and lacks some. The listing contains 40,000 to 55,000 clones. Input material: blood buffy coat. The receptors originated from a woman aged 18 to 75 with a cervical HPV16 infection that either progressed to CIN3+ or cleared (not recorded which).

CDR3: CASSLTGRNEKLFF. The DNA read from the CDR3 is TGCGCCAGCAGCTTGACAGGGCGAAATGAAAAA. The chain employs TRBV5-1 and TRBJ1-4; D is perhaps TRBD1 (6 bases). Read sequence stops 3 residues before the CDR3 end, and the germline J gene provides the missing end. Germline V lookup: CDR1 SGHRS, CDR2 YFSETQ. This CDR3 region has 14 residues. V was pared by 1 base and J by 5 bases, with 9 bases between.

The chain's CDR3 is CASSSYGTRGNEQFF. The sequenced CDR3 bases are TGTGCCAGCAGCTCCTATGGGACTAGGGGAAATGAG. The rearrangement links TRBV7-6 to TRBJ2-1; 8 bases agree with TRBD2. The CDR3 end falls 3 residues outside the read, so it is completed with the germline J gene. There are 15 residues in the CDR3. Germline V gene data show CDR1 as SGHVS and CDR2 as FNYEAQ. The junction had 9 bases not matched to a gene; V was cut back by 4 bases and J by 7 bases.

About this clone: The DNA ends 3 residues before the CDR3 does, and the rest of the CDR3 is filled in from the germline J gene. V is TRBV6-2 or TRBV6-3 and J is TRBJ2-6; the D gene is possibly TRBD2 (5 bases). V dropped 4 bases and J dropped 3 bases, with 10 bases sitting between them. The CDR3 covers 15 residues. Germline V gives CDR1 MNHEY, CDR2 SVGEGT. CDR3 DNA, as far as it was read: TGTGCCAGCAGTTCCCACGGGGTTGGGGCCAACGTC. Its translation is CASSSHGVGANV. The CDR3, in full, reads CASSSHGVGANVLTF.

A remark on this clone: The CDR3 goes on 3 residues after the read ends, and that part is filled in from the germline J gene. The rearrangement links TRBV5-1 to TRBJ2-2, with TRBD1 identical over 8 bases. Germline V gene data show CDR1 as SGHRS and CDR2 as YFSETQ. The CDR3 consists of 14 residues. Incomplete CDR3 DNA: TGCGCCAGCAGCTTCGACAGGGGTTATGAAAAG. It is translated as CASSFDRGYEK. The full-length CDR3 reads as CASSFDRGYEKLFF.

With respect to this clone: Read coverage stops 3 residues before the CDR3 terminus; the germline J gene supplies the remainder. The chain is built from TRBV6-1 and TRBJ1-1; D is perhaps TRBD1 (6 bases). Trimming removed 3 bases from V and 5 bases from J, with 7 bases in between. The CDR3 is 12 residues long. Germline V CDR1 and CDR2: MNHNS, SASEGT. CDR3 in amino acids: CASSDRGTEAFF. The CDR3 bases that were read are TGTGCCAGCAGTGACAGGGGAACTGAA.

On this clone: Sequencing ends 3 residues short of the CDR3 end; the germline J gene provides the rest. V gene TRBV5-5 combines with J gene TRBJ1-2; 7 bases agree with TRBD1. After removal of 4 bases from V and 2 bases from J, the junction contained 8 bases not matched to a gene. CDR1 SGHKS and CDR2 YYEKEE come from the germline V gene (reference sequence). This CDR3 region has 15 residues. CDR3 region: CASSATGTVNYGYTF. The sequenced CDR3 bases are TGTGCCAGCAGCGCAACAGGGACAGTAAACTATGGC.

As for this clone: The read falls 3 residues short of the CDR3 end, and the missing part is taken from the germline J gene. The V call is TRBV7-6, the J call TRBJ2-4; 7 bases match TRBD2. The CDR3 has 18 residues. Germline V gene data show CDR1 as SGHVS and CDR2 as FNYEAQ. V was pared by 2 bases and J by 3 bases, with 13 bases of the junction left unmatched. Incomplete CDR3 DNA: TGTGCCAGCAGCTTACGCGTAGGAGCGGGGCTGGGCAAAAACATT. Its protein is CASSLRVGAGLGKNI. The whole CDR3 is CASSLRVGAGLGKNIQYF.

About this clone itself: The DNA ends 3 residues before the CDR3 does, and the rest of the CDR3 is filled in from the germline J gene. The rearrangement joins TRBV7-9 to TRBJ1-4, with a possible D match to TRBD1 (6 bases). Trimming removed 1 base from V and 8 bases from J, with 14 bases in between. The CDR3 consists of 15 residues. CDR1 and CDR2 from the germline V gene are SEHNR and FQNEAQ (reference sequence). The CDR3 spells CASSLDLQGREKLFF. The sequenced CDR3 bases are TGTGCCAGCAGCTTAGATCTGCAGGGGCGGGAAAAA. Together with reference TRBV7-9 and TRBJ1-4, the CDR3 gives the full variable domain: DTGVSQNPRHKITKRGQNVTFRCDPISEHNRLYWYRQTLGQGPEFLTYFQNEAQLEKSRLLSDRFSAERPKGSFSTLEIQRTEQGDSAMYLCASSLDLQGREKLFFGSGTQLSVL.

About this clone itself: From the germline J gene comes the end of the CDR3, since the read stops 3 residues before it. The V gene is TRBV10-3, the J gene TRBJ1-6; D is uncertain. Germline V gene sequence: CDR1 ENHRY, CDR2 SYGVKD. V lost 3 bases and J 8 bases, leaving 20 bases between the germline ends. This CDR3 has 17 amino acids. The CDR3 DNA, read in part, is TGTGCCATCAGTGAAAAGAGGGTAGACCGTGGGTATTCACCC. Translating it yields CAISEKRVDRGYSP. Given in full, the CDR3 is CAISEKRVDRGYSPLHF.

A remark on this clone: The CDR3 end lies 3 residues beyond the end of the read and is filled in from the germline J gene. The chain carries TRBV5-1 and TRBJ2-2; TRBD1 agrees at 8 bases. The CDR3 extends over 17 amino acids. Per germline, CDR1 SGHRS and CDR2 YFSETQ. V trimming: 2 bases; J trimming: 2 bases; junction bases outside the gene matches: 8. CDR3 region: CASSLVPGQANTGELFF. The covered CDR3 bases are TGCGCCAGCAGCTTAGTCCCGGGACAGGCTAACACCGGGGAG.

Points on this clone: From the germline J gene comes the end of the CDR3, since the read stops 3 residues before it. The chain is built from TRBV19 and TRBJ1-2; D perhaps matches TRBD1 (5 bases). Germline V CDR1 and CDR2: LNHDA, SQIVND (reference sequence). CDR3 length equals 14 residues. The CDR3 DNA, read in part, is TGTGCCAGTAGTATAGTCAGGGACTACAATGAC. It specifies CASSIVRDYND. The entire CDR3 protein is CASSIVRDYNDYTF.

CDR3 residues: CASSLVGPGTGTPYEQYF. Incomplete CDR3 DNA: TGTGCCAGCAGCTTAGTGGGACCCGGGACAGGGACTCCCTACGAG. The rearrangement joins TRBV7-6 to TRBJ2-7, with TRBD1 identical over 9 bases. Coverage ceases 3 residues before the CDR3 finishes, and the germline J gene fills in the end. In germline, CDR1 is SGHVS, CDR2 FNYEAQ. There are 18 residues in the CDR3. V was pared by 1 base and J by 2 bases, with 12 bases of the junction left unmatched. The entire variable domain, with the rest obtained from reference TRBV7-6 and TRBJ2-7, is as follows: GAGVSQSPRYKVTKRGQDVALRCDPISGHVSLYWYRQALGQGPEFLTYFNYEAQQDKSGLPNDRFSAERPEGSISTLTIQRTEQRDSAMYRCASSLVGPGTGTPYEQYFGPGTRLTVT.

Notes on this clone: The read stops 3 residues short of the end of the CDR3; the missing end is completed from the germline J gene. The chain joins TRBV7-3 to TRBJ2-5, with 8 bases identical to TRBD2. Germline trimming cut 1 base from V and 1 base from J; bases unmatched to any gene: 2. This CDR3 region has 15 residues. Germline V gene lookup returns CDR1 SGHTA and CDR2 FQGTGA. CDR3: CASSLSGTSQETQYF. The CDR3 DNA, read in part, is TGTGCCAGCAGCTTAAGTGGGACTAGCCAAGAGACC. Full variable domain (missing parts from reference TRBV7-3 and TRBJ2-5): GAGVSQTPSNKVTEKGKYVELRCDPISGHTALYWYRQSLGQGPEFLIYFQGTGAADDSGLPNDRFFAVRPEGSVSTLKIQRTERGDSAVYLCASSLSGTSQETQYFGPGTRLLVL.

As to this clone: The read is 3 residues too short to cover the CDR3 end, so that end is filled in from the germline J gene. V and J are TRBV18 and TRBJ1-2; 9 bases agree with TRBD1. The CDR3 runs 14 residues. Germline CDR1 reads KGHSH; CDR2 reads LQKENI. The CDR3 protein is CASSSVTGGDDYTF. Partial CDR3 DNA: TGTGCCAGCTCATCCGTTACAGGGGGCGACGAC.

Regarding this clone: Sequencing ends 3 residues short of the CDR3 end; the germline J gene provides the rest. This chain joins TRBV2 and TRBJ2-1; 9 nucleotides align to TRBD1. Germline CDR1 is SNHLY and CDR2 is FYNNEI. The CDR3 runs to 15 residues. With V trimmed by 5 bases and J by 4 bases, 6 bases remained unmatched. The CDR3 loop reads CASSPDRGGYNEQFF. CDR3 DNA, as far as it was read: TGTGCCAGCAGTCCCGACAGGGGGGGATACAATGAG.

As for this clone: Read coverage stops 3 residues before the CDR3 terminus; the germline J gene supplies the remainder. Other DNA sequences in the sample encode the same CDR3. The V and J genes are TRBV28 and TRBJ1-3, with D maybe TRBD1 (6 bases). The CDR3 extends over 18 amino acids. V lost 6 bases, J lost 0 bases, and 21 bases lay in between. Germline-derived CDR1 and CDR2 are MDHEN and SYDVKM. CDR3: CASSEITRQVRSGNTIYF. The CDR3 DNA, read in part, is TGTGCCAGCAGCGAAATTACCCGACAGGTACGCTCTGGAAACACC.

Turning to this clone: The read gets to within 3 residues of the CDR3 end, and the germline J gene fills in the rest. V gene TRBV5-3 combines with J gene TRBJ2-7; perhaps TRBD2 as D (6 bases). TRBV5-3 is reported as an ORF; its role is uncertain. Trimming stripped 6 bases from V and 6 bases from J, with 10 bases between. CDR3 length equals 11 residues. Incomplete CDR3 DNA: TGTGCCAGAAAGTCCGGGGGCGAG. This gives the protein CARKSGGE. The CDR3, in full, reads CARKSGGEQYF.

In the case of this clone: The missing CDR3 end, 3 residues past where the read stops, is filled in from the germline J gene. The V call is TRBV7-9, the J call TRBJ2-3, with D possibly being TRBD1 (6 bases). This CDR3 is 15 amino acids long. Germline CDR1 is SEHNR and CDR2 is FQNEAQ (reference sequence). CDR3 bases read: TGTGCCAGCAGCCTGAGACAGGATATGAAAGAGACG. Translated: CASSLRQDMKET. The full CDR3 protein reads CASSLRQDMKETQYF.

On this clone: With the read ending 3 residues before the CDR3 end, the germline J gene is used to fill in that end. This chain connects TRBV28 to TRBJ2-4; tentative D call: TRBD1 (5 bases). Germline V gives CDR1 MDHEN, CDR2 SYDVKM. Trimming cost V 4 bases and J 0 bases, with 13 bases left between them. The CDR3 loop spans 16 amino acids. The covered CDR3 bases are TGTGCCAGCAGTTCAACAGGATTTTCAGCCAAAAACATT. It yields the protein CASSSTGFSAKNI. The entire CDR3 protein reads CASSSTGFSAKNIQYF.

Concerning this clone: The read terminates 3 residues before the CDR3 end, so the remaining end is supplied by the germline J gene. The chain carries TRBV19 and TRBJ1-6, with 7 bases aligning to TRBD1. V lost 8 bases to trimming and J lost 0 bases; unmatched junction nucleotides: 4. CDR3 length: 15 amino acids. Germline loops: CDR1 LNHDA, CDR2 SQIVND (reference sequence). This chain's CDR3 is CASAGGSSYNSPLHF. The part of the CDR3 DNA that was read is TGTGCCAGTGCAGGGGGTAGCTCCTATAATTCACCC.

Concerning this clone itself: Coverage ceases 3 residues before the CDR3 finishes, and the germline J gene fills in the end. The chain joins TRBV7-3 to TRBJ1-2; 8 bases match TRBD1. The CDR3 covers 13 residues. CDR1 is SGHTA, CDR2 FQGTGA, per germline. CDR3 sequence reads: CASSSDRESGYTF. Partial CDR3 DNA: TGTGCCAGCAGCTCGGACAGGGAATCAGGC. The complete variable domain, with remaining parts taken from reference TRBV7-3 and TRBJ1-2, reads GAGVSQTPSNKVTEKGKYVELRCDPISGHTALYWYRQSLGQGPEFLIYFQGTGAADDSGLPNDRFFAVRPEGSVSTLKIQRTERGDSAVYLCASSSDRESGYTFGSGTRLTVV.

As concerns this clone: The CDR3 end is not reached by the read, which stops 3 residues before it; the germline J gene fills it in. This rearrangement joins TRBV12-3 or TRBV12-4 to TRBJ2-3, with D perhaps TRBD1 (5 bases). The CDR3 loop spans 11 amino acids. CDR3 protein: CASSYDSAQYF. The sequenced CDR3 bases are TGTGCCAGCAGTTACGACAGCGCG.